This T cell receptor (beta chain) was found in a study of blood T cell repertoires in COVID-19. As for the study in general: Specimens from acute and convalescent COVID-19 originated in the United States, Italy and Spain. T cells, B-cell-depleted T cells, or PBMCs supplied cDNA or gDNA.

Per the original data handling: Cell counts per sample came from amplifying reference gene primers. Profiled with immunoSEQ multiplex PCR; TCRdb holds only in-frame clones, not every one. V and J calls and clone size are copied from that table; D and trimming were computed from the DNA. The data contain about 170,000 clones, approximately 86% of them seen just once; the ten biggest clones take up 6% to 7.5%. This receptor was obtained from a woman of 80 years or more in a cohort sampled during active or convalescent COVID-19. Material for sequencing was peripheral blood.

CDR3 residues: CASRRDWAGLAGELFF. The CDR3 DNA reads TGTGCCAGCAGACGCGATTGGGCGGGACTGGCCGGGGAGCTGTTTTTT. The V gene is TRBV3-1 (or the pseudogene TRBV3-2), the J gene TRBJ2-2, with D perhaps matching TRBD2 (6 bases). The length of the CDR3 is 16 residues. V was pared by 6 bases and J by 6 bases, with 20 bases between. Germline CDR1 LGHDT, CDR2 YNNKEL (reference sequence).